The clone carrying this T cell receptor beta chain was counted many times. TCRdb fed the RT-PCR reads into MiXCR, producing one record per CDR3 protein. The sample has around 650,000 distinct CDR3 sequences, approximately 14% seen once; the top ten hold 11%. The CDR3 contains 13 residues. Germline V gene lookup returns CDR1 LGHDT and CDR2 YNNKEL (reference sequence). V dropped 4 bases and J dropped 6; count of bases not matched to a gene: 1. This entry belongs to a study of response to subunit inactivated influenza vaccine. The TCR originated in a man aged 45-65 years who received an inactivated influenza vaccine. The chain recombines TRBV3-1 with TRBJ2-7; 12 nucleotides agree with TRBD2. This sample comprised PBMCs from blood, obtained 12 days after vaccination. CDR3 protein: CASSRLAGVEQYF. CDR3 DNA: TGTGCCAGCAGCCGACTAGCGGGAGTCGAGCAGTACTTC.